This record concerns one T cell receptor beta chain sequence. In the source study's methods: Amplification from reference gene primers served as the basis for estimated nucleated cell counts. This table comes from immunoSEQ multiplex PCR, and its TCRdb copy is limited to in-frame clones, with some not included. D and trimming come from the DNA, and the V and J calls and clone size come from that table. Of roughly 200,000 clones detected, about nine tenths appear once; the ten largest clones hold 3.5% to 5%. CDR1 and CDR2 from the germline V gene are KGHSH and LQKENI. The ends lost 3 bases at V and 4 bases at J; junction bases unmatched: 1. The CDR3 runs to 15 residues. This specimen belongs to a study of blood T cell repertoires in COVID-19. For the study at large: The study drew acute and convalescent COVID-19 samples from the United States, Italy and Spain. The analysed material was cDNA or gDNA that came from T cells, B-cell-depleted T cells, or PBMCs.

The sequencing input was peripheral blood. The V gene is TRBV18, the J gene TRBJ2-5; 14 nucleotides line up with TRBD2. The receptor was derived from a woman aged 25 to 39 with acute or convalescent COVID-19. The CDR3 region has the DNA TGTGCCAGCTCACCGGGACTAGCGGGAGTAGAGACCCAGTACTTC. Translating it yields CASSPGLAGVETQYF.